This T cell receptor (beta chain) appears in the sequencing data of a study of blood T cell repertoires in COVID-19. Whole-study context: Nucleic acid was either cDNA or gDNA, and it came from T cells, B-cell-depleted T cells, or PBMCs.

Germline V gene sequence: CDR1 GTSNPN, CDR2 SVGIG (reference sequence). Losses at the gene ends were 4 bases for V and 5 bases for J; bases not matched to a gene: 9. This CDR3 comprises 15 residues. Methods used by the authors: Cell counts per sample came from amplifying reference gene primers. Repertoires were generated with immunoSEQ multiplex PCR, while TCRdb's copy carries only in-frame clones and drops some. Clone size and the V and J calls come from that table; the DNA yielded D and trimming. This table holds roughly 260,000 clones, roughly nine tenths found once. This clonotype was obtained from a human donor in a cohort exposed to, infected with or recovered from COVID-19 (not recorded which). The donor label of this sample is uncertain. The chain uses TRBV30 and TRBJ2-7, with 12 bases identical to TRBD1. The material sequenced was PBMCs or T cells enriched from blood (not recorded which). Written as DNA, the CDR3 is TGTGCCTGGATCCCTCTGGGACAGGGGGCGAACGAGCAGTACTTC. It specifies CAWIPLGQGANEQYF.